Included here is one T cell receptor beta chain sequence, with context. Trimming took off 3 bases at V and 4 bases at J, with 9 bases between the two ends. CDR3 length: 14 residues. This record comes from a study of T-cell reconstitution after alpha-beta-depleted transplantation in children. Construction of the TCRbeta library involved unique molecular identifiers. From the PCR reads, TCRdb called clonotypes with MiXCR, one entry per CDR3 protein. The repertoire holds about 400,000 distinct CDR3 sequences, with about 17% as singletons. The specimen comprised PBMCs, mostly from graft donor cells, sampled 360 days after TCRalphabeta/CD19-depleted stem cell transplant. The receptor was derived from a boy in the first two years of life who had a stem cell transplant for Wiskott-Aldrich syndrome, so the T cells may come from the graft donor. The chain employs TRBV12-3 or TRBV12-4 and TRBJ1-4; no clear D. As DNA, the CDR3 is TGTGCCAGCAGTTTCGCCCTCCGTAATGAAAAACTGTTTTTT. It codes for CASSFALRNEKLFF.